The 18 T cell receptor beta chains below all came from one sample that was sequenced in a study of T cells after yellow fever vaccination. A single record per CDR3 protein comes from TCRdb applying MiXCR to the 5' RACE reads. The table has some 600,000 distinct CDR3 sequences, 10% to 15% seen once. The source material was PBMCs, sampled on the day of the yellow fever booster vaccination. The receptors here all came from a man aged 25 to 45 who received the YFV17D yellow fever vaccine.

The J gene is TRBJ2-7, the V gene TRBV3-1; D tentatively reads TRBD1 or TRBD2 (5 bases each). V was trimmed by 0 bases and J by 3 bases, leaving 15 bases between them. This CDR3 has 16 residues. Germline-derived CDR1 and CDR2 are LGHDT and YNNKEL (reference sequence). In DNA form, the CDR3 reads TGTGCCAGCAGCCAAGATTGGGGGAGCCTCCTCTACGAGCAGTACTTC. Translated, it gives CASSQDWGSLLYEQYF.

This sequence joins TRBV27 and TRBJ2-7; D tentatively fits TRBD1 or TRBD2 (5 bases each). In germline, CDR1 is MNHEY, CDR2 SMNVEV (reference sequence). The germline V and J ends were trimmed by 3 bases and 0 bases, with 15 bases remaining between them. The CDR3 is made up of 16 amino acids. For the CDR3, the DNA is TGTGCCAGCAGTTTCTCTGGGGGTGGGCTCTCCTACGAGCAGTACTTC. It specifies CASSFSGGGLSYEQYF.

The rearrangement joins TRBV10-3 to TRBJ2-6; tentative D call: TRBD2 (7 bases). Germline lookup yields CDR1 ENHRY and CDR2 SYGVKD. V was cut by 11 bases and J by 1 base, with 18 bases left in between. This CDR3 has 16 amino acids. The CDR3 bases are TGTGCCGTCGGTGGGGGGGGGCGATCTGGGGCCAACGTCCTGACTTTC. It is translated as CAVGGGGRSGANVLTF.

This clonotype was seen more than once but under ten times. The genes are TRBV7-2 and TRBJ2-2; 9 bases match TRBD2. The CDR3 loop spans 15 amino acids. Looked up from germline, CDR1 is SGHTA and CDR2 is FQGNSA. J gave up 6 bases and V 5 bases, and 7 bases lay outside the gene matches. The CDR3 DNA reads as TGTGCCAGCAGCCTTAGCGGGAGCACTTCCGGGGAGCTGTTTTTT. Residues: CASSLSGSTSGELFF.

The chain couples TRBV7-3 to TRBJ2-2; 8 bases are a match to TRBD1. The CDR3 is 16 residues long. Germline lookup yields CDR1 SGHTA and CDR2 FQGTGA. Trimming cost V 0 bases and J 5 bases; bases outside gene matches: 5. The CDR3 region is CASSLTDRVRTGELFF. The CDR3 region has the DNA TGTGCCAGCAGCTTAACGGACAGGGTCAGGACCGGGGAGCTGTTTTTT.

The sample holds many counts of this clonotype. J is TRBJ2-6 and V is TRBV6-2 or TRBV6-3; tentative D call: TRBD1 (6 bases). Germline V gene sequence: CDR1 MNHEY, CDR2 SVGEGT. Trimming cost V 6 bases and J 3 bases, with 12 bases left between them. The CDR3 has 15 amino acids. CDR3 DNA: TGTGCCAGCAGCGAACAGGGTGGTGGGGCCAACGTCCTGACTTTC. This encodes CASSEQGGGANVLTF.

J is TRBJ1-5 and V is TRBV12-3 or TRBV12-4; maybe TRBD1 (5 bases). There are 14 residues in the CDR3. V lost 6 bases to trimming and J lost 6 bases, with 15 bases between them. CDR3 nucleotides: TGTGCCAGCAGAGAGGGGCAGGGCTCTCAGCCCCAGCATTTT. Residues: CASREGQGSQPQHF.

The chain combines TRBV30 with TRBJ2-3, with TRBD2 as a possible D gene (6 bases). Between the trimmed V and J ends, which lost 1 base and 5 bases, there was a span of 13 bases. The germline gives CDR1 GTSNPN, CDR2 SVGIG (reference sequence). The CDR3 has 14 residues. CDR3 bases: TGTGCCTGGAGTGATATGGTCGGGGGAGATACGCAGTATTTT. The encoded protein is CAWSDMVGGDTQYF.

This clonotype was seen at least ten times. This chain connects TRBV9 to TRBJ2-3; 10 nucleotides align to TRBD2. The germline V gene has CDR1 SGDLS and CDR2 YYNGEE. The J segment lost 4 bases and the V segment lost 4 bases, leaving 9 bases of the junction unmatched. CDR3 length: 16 amino acids. For the CDR3, the DNA is TGTGCCAGCAGCTCTCGTCTAGCGGGAGTCGCAGATACGCAGTATTTT. It is translated as CASSSRLAGVADTQYF. The whole variable domain, remainder taken from reference TRBV9 and TRBJ2-3, is DSGVTQTPKHLITATGQRVTLRCSPRSGDLSVYWYQQSLDQGLQFLIQYYNGEERAKGNILERFSAQQFPDLHSELNLSSLELGDSALYFCASSSRLAGVADTQYFGPGTRLTVL.

This clonotype was detected many times. The chain links TRBV4-2 to TRBJ2-7, with no clear D. V lost 0 bases and J 5 bases, leaving 11 bases between the germline ends. Germline loops: CDR1 LGHNA, CDR2 YNFKEQ. The CDR3 extends over 14 amino acids. This CDR3 is CASSQDLGVNEQYF. In DNA form, the CDR3 reads TGTGCCAGCAGCCAAGATCTAGGAGTCAACGAGCAGTACTTC.

This chain connects TRBV6-2 or TRBV6-3 to TRBJ2-7, with 8 bases fitting TRBD1. The CDR3 extends over 14 amino acids. Germline CDR1 and CDR2: MNHEY and SVGEGT. With V trimmed by 6 bases and J by 4 bases, 8 bases remained unmatched. CDR3 loop: CASSPAGGGYEQYF. CDR3 in DNA: TGTGCCAGCAGCCCTGCAGGGGGCGGTTACGAGCAGTACTTC.

This clonotype was observed a few times. J is TRBJ2-3 and V is TRBV5-1; D remains ambiguous. There are 14 residues in the CDR3. Trimming pared 5 bases from V and 0 bases from J, leaving 10 bases between. Germline CDR1 is SGHRS and CDR2 is YFSETQ. In nucleotides, the CDR3 is TGCGCCAGCAGAACACAAGCTAGCACAGATACGCAGTATTTT. This translates into CASRTQASTDTQYF.

V is TRBV10-3 and J is TRBJ2-5; possibly TRBD2 for D (6 bases). The length of the CDR3 is 15 residues. The V end was cut by 0 bases, the J end by 5 bases, with 13 bases between. Germline CDR1 ENHRY, CDR2 SYGVKD. The CDR3 sequence: CAISESGLSGETQYF. The DNA for the CDR3 is TGTGCCATCAGTGAGTCGGGACTCTCCGGGGAGACCCAGTACTTC.

This clonotype was observed a few times. The rearrangement uses TRBV18 and TRBJ2-1; D is possibly TRBD2 (6 bases). This CDR3 is built from 14 residues. The V and J ends lost 3 bases and 6 bases respectively, with 12 bases between them. Germline-derived CDR1 and CDR2 are KGHSH and LQKENI. CDR3 residues: CASSPGLSVNEQFF. The CDR3 bases are TGTGCCAGCTCACCTGGACTATCCGTCAATGAGCAGTTCTTC.

The chain carries TRBV7-8 and TRBJ2-7, with 9 positions matching TRBD1. The CDR3 spans 15 residues. V lost 3 bases and J lost 6; bases outside the gene matches: 9. Germline CDR1 and CDR2: SGHVS and FQNEAQ. This chain's CDR3 is CASSFTWTGAGEQYF. The CDR3 DNA follows: TGTGCCAGCAGCTTTACGTGGACAGGGGCAGGCGAGCAGTACTTC.

This clonotype was seen more than once but under ten times. The rearrangement joins TRBV7-9 to TRBJ1-4, with a weak D call TRBD1 (6 bases). Per the germline V gene, CDR1 is SEHNR and CDR2 is FQNEAQ (reference sequence). Trimming removed 0 bases at V and 2 bases at J, with 7 bases between. The CDR3 is 15 residues long. In DNA form, the CDR3 reads TGTGCCAGCAGCTTAGCTACAGGGACTAATGAAAAACTGTTTTTT. Translated, it gives CASSLATGTNEKLFF. Combining the CDR3 with reference TRBV7-9 and TRBJ1-4 gives the whole variable domain DTGVSQNPRHKITKRGQNVTFRCDPISEHNRLYWYRQTLGQGPEFLTYFQNEAQLEKSRLLSDRFSAERPKGSFSTLEIQRTEQGDSAMYLCASSLATGTNEKLFFGSGTQLSVL.

A remark on this clonotype: Its ends do not fully match the called genes, so a read error is possible. The V gene is TRBV7-7, the J gene TRBJ2-5, with 13 nucleotides matching TRBD2. This CDR3 has 16 amino acids. Germline CDR1 reads SSHAT; CDR2 reads FNYEAQ (reference sequence). The CDR3, as DNA: TGTGCTAGCAGCCCAAGGACTAGCGGGAGTGGAGAGACCCAGTACTTC. Its translation: CASSPRTSGSGETQYF.

This chain uses TRBV27 with TRBJ2-1; TRBD2 matches at 9 bases. This CDR3 has 14 amino acids. CDR1 and CDR2 from the germline V gene are MNHEY and SMNVEV (reference sequence). With V trimmed by 8 bases and J by 10 bases, 12 bases remained unmatched. CDR3 sequence (DNA): TGTGCCAGCGGCGTTGGGACTAGCCGCGGGGAGCAGTTCTTC. Translating it yields CASGVGTSRGEQFF.